This passage covers 9 T cell receptor beta chains from one sample sequenced in a study of T-cell reconstitution after alpha-beta-depleted transplantation in children. Unique molecular identifiers were built into the TCRbeta library. TCRdb called the PCR reads again in MiXCR, with one record for every CDR3 protein. The profile shows some 640,000 distinct CDR3 sequences, roughly 15% of them singletons. The sequencing used PBMCs from the stem cell graft donor, collected from the stem cell graft. The receptor set was obtained from a human donor who donated a stem cell graft to a child with acute myeloid leukemia.

The chain recombines TRBV7-9 with TRBJ1-2; no clear D. The CDR3 contains 14 residues. V lost 1 base, J lost 7 bases, and 13 bases lay in between. CDR1 and CDR2 (germline): SEHNR, FQNEAQ (reference sequence). CDR3 amino acids: CASSLVPPEGGYTF. The DNA for the CDR3 is TGTGCCAGCAGCTTAGTACCCCCGGAGGGTGGCTACACCTTC.

The CDR3 reads CASSLSQGVGNEQFF. The CDR3 region has the DNA TGTGCCAGCAGTTTATCACAGGGGGTAGGTAATGAGCAGTTCTTC. The chain combines TRBV27 with TRBJ2-1, with 8 bases that match TRBD1. Trimming at V came to 0 bases and at J to 7 bases, leaving 5 bases not matched to a gene. The V gene's germline CDR1 is MNHEY and CDR2 SMNVEV (reference sequence). This CDR3 spans 15 amino acids.

This clonotype turned up a few times. This sequence joins TRBV12-3 or TRBV12-4 and TRBJ2-2; 7 bases agree with TRBD1. This CDR3 is 15 amino acids long. V was pared by 2 bases and J by 1 base, with 1 base of the junction left unmatched. The DNA for the CDR3 is TGTGCCAGCAGTTTAAGGGACAGGAACACCGGGGAGCTGTTTTTT. Translating it yields CASSLRDRNTGELFF.

This chain connects TRBV5-1 to TRBJ2-6, with D possibly being TRBD1 (5 bases). The V end lost 3 bases, the J end lost 0 bases, and 10 bases lay between the germline ends. The CDR3 is made up of 16 amino acids. CDR1 is SGHRS, CDR2 YFSETQ, per germline. This chain's CDR3 is CASSSGQTSGANVLTF. The DNA for the CDR3 is TGCGCCAGCAGCTCAGGACAAACCTCTGGGGCCAACGTCCTGACTTTC. Using reference TRBV5-1 and TRBJ2-6 for the parts outside the CDR3, the full variable domain is KAGVTQTPRYLIKTRGQQVTLSCSPISGHRSVSWYQQTPGQGLQFLFEYFSETQRNKGNFPGRFSGRQFSNSRSEMNVSTLELGDSALYLCASSSGQTSGANVLTFGAGSRLTVL.

This clonotype occurred many times. This chain uses TRBV4-3 with TRBJ2-2; D may match TRBD1 or TRBD2 (5 bases each). The V gene's germline CDR1 is LGHNA and CDR2 YSLEER. The ends were cut back, 0 bases at V and 7 bases at J, with 12 bases in the middle. This CDR3 has 15 residues. Written as DNA, the CDR3 is TGCGCCAGCAGCCAAGAAGGACTGACAGTCGGGGAGCTGTTTTTT. Encoded protein: CASSQEGLTVGELFF.

This chain connects TRBV13 to TRBJ2-7; D gene ambiguous. V dropped 3 bases and J dropped 5 bases, with 14 bases sitting between them. Germline V lookup: CDR1 PRHDT, CDR2 FYEKMQ (reference sequence). This CDR3 spans 14 amino acids. In DNA form, the CDR3 reads TGTGCCAGCAGCTTCTTTCAGTTAGGAGACGAGCAGTACTTC. Amino acid sequence: CASSFFQLGDEQYF.

This clonotype was detected many times. This chain links TRBV4-3 with TRBJ2-5; no firm D call. Per the germline V gene, CDR1 is LGHNA and CDR2 is YSLEER. Trimming shortened V by 0 bases and J by 5 bases, and 13 bases separated the two germline ends. There are 15 residues in the CDR3. DNA for the CDR3: TGCGCCAGCAGCCAAGATAGGGCGACGTGGGAGACCCAGTACTTC. Protein sequence: CASSQDRATWETQYF.

In its sample, this clonotype was seen many times. The chain couples TRBV29-1 to TRBJ2-3; D might be TRBD1 or TRBD2, each matching 5 bases. Trimming took 3 bases from V and 6 from J, leaving 16 bases between them. This CDR3 has 14 residues. Germline V gene lookup returns CDR1 SQVTM and CDR2 ANQGSEA. CDR3 region: CSVDGTLGVDTQYF. The CDR3 nucleotides read TGCAGCGTTGACGGGACCCTTGGGGTGGATACGCAGTATTTT.

The chain uses TRBV19 and TRBJ2-3, with D hard to call. The CDR3 spans 14 residues. Germline CDR1 reads LNHDA; CDR2 reads SQIVND (reference sequence). V dropped 3 bases and J dropped 3 bases, with 10 bases sitting between them. The CDR3 coding sequence is TGTGCCAGTAGTATCCGAGGAGCAACAGATACGCAGTATTTT. Encoded protein: CASSIRGATDTQYF.